This T cell receptor beta chain stems from a study of blood T cell repertoires in COVID-19 (dated by TCRdb to 2019 to 2021). With respect to the entire study: The collaborator samples originated in the United States, Italy and Spain and spanned the acute and convalescent phases of COVID-19. Where HLA class I and class II types were available, the types were taken from metadata supplied by the sample provider, not from assay-based typing. The repertoires were released in a freely available public database intended as a resource for research on the immune response to SARS-CoV-2. Nearly every sample came with metadata listing a de-identified subject ID, COVID-19 status, age in years and sex. Deeply sampled blood TCRbeta repertoires from subjects exposed to, actively infected with, or recovered from COVID-19 were included in the dataset. The material from the prospective study consisted of cDNA or gDNA derived from T cells, B-cell-depleted T cells, or PBMCs. The samples were drawn from the first 160 participants of the ongoing ImmuneRACE study and from about 1,200 subjects provided by 6 global collaborators. Beyond this particular receptor, the publication reports: How much clinical and demographic metadata was included differed by source and by participant, and the metadata was provided uncurated.

A note on this clone: No cognate antigen has been identified for it. Base qualities were left out, and no much larger clone turns up one base away.

The immunoSEQ Assay, a bias-controlled multiplex PCR, was used to amplify TCRbeta CDR3 regions from genomic DNA. The source study handled its data this way. Within the assay, amplification of reference gene primers was used to estimate how many nucleated cells each sample contained. Sequence reads were collapsed and filtered to measure the absolute abundance of every unique TCRbeta CDR3 rearrangement. Productive Simpson clonality was computed per sample as the square root of Simpson's diversity index over productive rearrangements. TCRdb limited this immuneACCESS table to in-frame rearrangements with V and J called. A share of clones is missing; checked studies link under half to unresolved V genes, and the rest is unexplained. The V and J calls and clone size are taken from that table; D and trimming were inferred from the DNA. This sample is represented by about 75,000 clones; 79% of them were singletons. Clones ranked in the top ten supply around 5.8% of the sample.

Spanning cysteine to phenylalanine, the CDR3 consists of 15 amino acids. This entry keeps only the CDR3 DNA: 45 bases, framed from base 1. The germline V gene gives CDR1 as SGHRS and CDR2 as YFSETQ. V is clipped by 4 bases and J by 6 bases, and the sequence between their germline boundaries is 20 bases long. Whole blood was collected in K2EDTA tubes by collaborating institutions according to the institutions' own protocols. For TCRbeta analysis, collaborator samples were shipped as frozen whole blood, as isolated PBMCs, or as DNA extracted from either sample type. The V and J genes are TRBV5-1 and TRBJ2-7, with TRBD2 tentatively as D gene (5 bases match). Sequencing was performed on peripheral blood. This TCR came from a woman older than 75 with active or convalescent COVID-19. The bases are TGCGCCAGCAGCCTCTCGAGATCGGGGAGCGGCGAGCAGTACTTC. Translated, it reads CASSLSRSGSGEQYF.